Presented here are 7 T cell receptor beta chains from one specimen sequenced in a study of T cell responses to AZD1222 COVID-19 vaccine. Method: immunoSEQ multiplex PCR; TCRdb's copy keeps in-frame clones and lacks some. The sample yields approximately 150,000 clones, around 90% seen once. This sample comprised peripheral blood, obtained on day 0 of AZD1222 vaccination. The receptors derive from an adult in good health.

The rearrangement links TRBV30 to TRBJ2-3, with 9 positions matching TRBD2. CDR1 and CDR2 (germline): GTSNPN, SVGIG (reference sequence). The CDR3 is made up of 14 amino acids. With 5 bases clipped from V and 2 bases from J, the junction kept 5 bases outside the gene matches. The CDR3 coding sequence is TGTGCCTGGGCGGGGGGGGCGACCACAGATACGCAGTATTTT. Amino acid sequence: CAWAGGATTDTQYF.

This sequence joins TRBV19 and TRBJ2-4; 7 nucleotides match TRBD1. The J segment lost 0 bases and the V segment lost 5 bases, leaving 10 bases of the junction unmatched. CDR1 is LNHDA and CDR2 is SQIVND in the germline V gene (reference sequence). This CDR3 is 17 amino acids long. CDR3 nucleotide sequence: TGTGCCAGTAGTCCCGAGACAGGGCCGCTAGCCAAAAACATTCAGTACTTC. This codes for CASSPETGPLAKNIQYF.

V gene TRBV6-2 or TRBV6-3 combines with J gene TRBJ2-5; D unresolved. The V end lost 0 bases, the J end lost 4 bases, and 12 bases lay between the germline ends. CDR1 is MNHEY and CDR2 is SVGEGT in the germline V gene. The CDR3 spans 15 residues. CDR3 in DNA: TGTGCCAGCAGTTACTCTACTAAGGTTCCAGAGACCCAGTACTTC. It codes for CASSYSTKVPETQYF.

The chain is built from TRBV7-2 and TRBJ2-1; D is undetermined. Germline V gives CDR1 SGHTA, CDR2 FQGNSA. The CDR3 runs 16 residues. V dropped 6 bases and J dropped 0 bases, with 15 bases sitting between them. CDR3 DNA: TGTGCCAGCAGTGCTTACGGACGCAGCTCCTACAATGAGCAGTTCTTC. Its protein product is CASSAYGRSSYNEQFF. The whole variable domain, remainder taken from reference TRBV7-2 and TRBJ2-1, is GAGVSQSPSNKVTEKGKDVELRCDPISGHTALYWYRQSLGQGLEFLIYFQGNSAPDKSGLPSDRFSAERTGGSVSTLTIQRTQQEDSAVYLCASSAYGRSSYNEQFFGPGTRLTVL.

The chain is built from TRBV27 and TRBJ2-1; the match to TRBD2 covers 9 bases. The V and J ends lost 5 bases and 7 bases, in that order; junction bases with no gene match: 15. Germline CDR1 MNHEY, CDR2 SMNVEV (reference sequence). This CDR3 is 17 amino acids long. The CDR3: CASSVLIAGAGINEQFF. CDR3 sequence (DNA): TGTGCCAGCAGTGTCCTTATAGCGGGAGCCGGAATAAATGAGCAGTTCTTC.

The J gene is TRBJ2-7, the V gene TRBV6-5, with D perhaps being TRBD1 or TRBD2 (6 bases each). The V end was cut by 2 bases, the J end by 5 bases, with 13 bases between. Germline CDR1 is MNHEY and CDR2 is SVGAGI. This CDR3 has 14 amino acids. Here the CDR3 reads CASSYSRGEDEQYF. CDR3 nucleotides: TGTGCCAGCAGTTACAGTAGGGGGGAAGACGAGCAGTACTTC.

This clone came up once. This sequence joins TRBV7-6 and TRBJ2-1, with D perhaps matching TRBD1 or TRBD2 (6 bases each). Germline V lookup: CDR1 SGHVS, CDR2 FNYEAQ. V shed 1 base and J shed 10 bases, with 17 bases lying between them. The CDR3 length is 15 residues. CDR3 coding DNA: TGTGCCAGCAGCTTAGGAGGGGGGCCGCAGAGCGAGCAGTTCTTC. It encodes CASSLGGGPQSEQFF.